Included here is one T cell receptor (beta chain) sequence, with context. Its antigen is unknown. These data originate in a study of cytomegalovirus exposure and HLA in healthy donors. Germline V gene sequence: CDR1 SNHLY, CDR2 FYNNEI. V shed 6 bases and J shed 2 bases, with 20 bases lying between them. This CDR3 is built from 18 residues. It was with 60 Vbeta and 13 Jbeta primers that the PCR ran. Some clones are missing from TCRdb's copy, which holds only in-frame ones; the method was immunoSEQ multiplex PCR. The listing records around 140,000 clones. Study-wide results and limits: V- and J-gene trimming in TCR beta was tied to a missense DCLRE1C variant by an analysis performed later. As a later analysis revealed, the rate of TCR association differed by HLA locus, with DRB1 most and HLA-C fewest.

V is TRBV2 and J is TRBJ1-6, with D possibly TRBD1 on 5 matching bases. The material sequenced was PBMCs. This TCR derives from a woman aged 40 to 50 in good health and CMV-seropositive. This chain's CDR3 is CASRQQPGGDPYNSPLHF. CDR3 bases: TGTGCCAGCAGACAACAACCCGGAGGGGACCCCTATAATTCACCCCTCCACTTT.